This T cell receptor beta chain appears in the sequencing data of a study of T-cell reconstitution after alpha-beta-depleted transplantation in children. With 1 base clipped from V and 6 bases from J, the junction kept 6 bases outside the gene matches. This CDR3 has 15 residues. CDR1 is SEHNR, CDR2 FQNEAQ, per germline (reference sequence). This clonotype came up a few times. The target antigen is unknown. Study-level points and caveats: After one year, T-cell counts and TCRbeta diversity mostly came from new T cells. Expanded clones from the graft, numbering several hundred, reportedly supplied alpha-beta T cells about two months after transplant. After transplant, high TCRbeta diversity at day 60 in some patients arose from surviving recipient T cells and thymic progenitors.

Unique molecular identifiers featured in how the TCRbeta library was prepared. TCRdb re-called the PCR reads with MiXCR, one entry per CDR3 protein. The sample yields around 580,000 distinct CDR3 sequences, about 23% seen once. The chain carries TRBV7-9 and TRBJ1-2; 9 bases align to TRBD1. The TCR was taken from a boy younger than two who had a stem cell transplant for acute myeloid leukemia, so the T cells may come from the graft donor. Material: PBMCs, mostly from graft donor cells, obtained 360 days after TCRalphabeta/CD19-depleted stem cell transplant. Here the CDR3 DNA reads TGTGCCAGCAGCTTAGGGACAGGGGCGGGGGATGGCTACACCTTC. Protein product: CASSLGTGAGDGYTF.